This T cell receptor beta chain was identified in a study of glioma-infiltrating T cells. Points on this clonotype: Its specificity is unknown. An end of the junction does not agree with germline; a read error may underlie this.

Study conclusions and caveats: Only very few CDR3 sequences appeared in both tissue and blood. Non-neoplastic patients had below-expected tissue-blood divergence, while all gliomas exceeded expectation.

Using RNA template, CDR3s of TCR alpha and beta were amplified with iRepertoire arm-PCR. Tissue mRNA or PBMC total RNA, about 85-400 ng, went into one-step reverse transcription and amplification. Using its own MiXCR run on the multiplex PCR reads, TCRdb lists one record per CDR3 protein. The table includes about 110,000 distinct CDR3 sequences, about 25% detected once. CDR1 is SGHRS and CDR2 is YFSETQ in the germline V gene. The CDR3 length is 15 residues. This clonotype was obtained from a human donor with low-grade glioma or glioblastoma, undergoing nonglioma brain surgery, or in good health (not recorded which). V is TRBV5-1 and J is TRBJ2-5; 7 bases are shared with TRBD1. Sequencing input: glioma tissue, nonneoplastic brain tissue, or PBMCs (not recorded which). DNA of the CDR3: TGCGCCAGCAGCTTGGCCGGGACAGAAGGAGAGGCCCAGTACTTC. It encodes CASSLAGTEGEAQYF.